This T cell receptor beta chain is from a study of shared clonotypes between healthy human individuals. There are 15 residues in the CDR3. Trimming left V 5 bases short and J 6 bases short, with 18 bases between. Germline V gene sequence: CDR1 SGHDN, CDR2 FVKESK. Measured with immunoSEQ multiplex PCR; TCRdb has only the in-frame clones, and not every one. The sample holds about 1.1 million clones; 77% are singletons and the top ten take 0.89%. Input material: memory CD4+ T cells from PBMCs. Subset described: CD45RA-negative fraction. This chain connects TRBV14 to TRBJ2-3; maybe TRBD2 (6 bases). This TCR came from a man younger than 35 in good health. Some clones in this sample may be carry-over from other donors' samples. The CDR3 nucleotides read TGTGCCAGCAGCGGACTTTTGGACTATCGGGATACGCAGTATTTT. This codes for CASSGLLDYRDTQYF. The full variable domain, with the rest looked up from reference TRBV14 and TRBJ2-3, is EAGVTQFPSHSVIEKGQTVTLRCDPISGHDNLYWYRRVMGKEIKFLLHFVKESKQDESGMPNNRFLAERTGGTYSTLKVQPAELEDSGVYFCASSGLLDYRDTQYFGPGTRLTVL.